The 2 T cell receptor beta chains in this list originate from one sample, sequenced in a study of shared clonotypes between healthy human individuals. Using immunoSEQ multiplex PCR, the repertoire was profiled, and TCRdb retains in-frame clones only, with some absent. The sample records 1.4 million to 1.5 million clones, 95% to 97% being singletons. Specimen: naive CD4+ T cells sorted from blood. Subset meaning: CD45RA+ positively selected. These receptors were obtained from a man in his thirties or forties in good health.

The rearrangement uses TRBV15 and TRBJ1-1, with D tentatively TRBD1 (6 bases). The V end was cut by 8 bases, the J end by 2 bases, with 12 bases between. CDR1 and CDR2 from the germline V gene are LNHNV and YYDKDF (reference sequence). The CDR3 loop spans 13 amino acids. CDR3 amino acids: CATQQTGNTEAFF. The CDR3 DNA reads TGTGCCACCCAGCAGACAGGTAACACTGAAGCTTTCTTT.

The chain has TRBV7-2 and TRBJ2-2, with D possibly TRBD1 on 6 matching bases. CDR1 is SGHTA, CDR2 FQGNSA, per germline. V lost 5 bases to trimming and J lost 4 bases, with 11 bases between them. The CDR3 totals 14 residues. CDR3 nucleotide sequence: TGTGCCAGCAGCCCGAGGGGGTTCACCGGGGAGCTGTTTTTT. This sequence encodes CASSPRGFTGELFF.